This entry lists 24 T cell receptor beta chains sequenced from one sample in a study of post-analysis software for immune sequencing data. Study-wide results and limits: Patients showed TRBV5-6, TRBV5-1 and TRBV20-1 among four to six TRBV segments more frequent than in controls.

These receptors have no identified antigens. The authors incorporated unique molecular identifiers into the TCR beta cDNA libraries. TCRdb itself ran the PCR reads through MiXCR, one entry per CDR3 protein. The sample comprises some 800,000 distinct CDR3 sequences, about 45% of which are singletons, and approximately 4.4% rests with the top ten. The specimen sequenced was blood. Source of these receptors: a girl between 5 and 17 years old with multiple sclerosis.

V gene TRBV20-1 combines with J gene TRBJ2-5, with 9 bases fitting TRBD1. The J call may be faulty, since TRBJ2-7 better matches the DNA end. The CDR3 runs 15 residues. CDR1 is DFQATT and CDR2 is SNEGSKA in the germline V gene (reference sequence). The CDR3 DNA reads TGCAGTGCCATGAACCGGGACAGGGCTATGGTCGAGCAGTACTTC. It translates to CSAMNRDRAMVEQYF.

The CDR3: CASSPDRGKWNEQFF. For the CDR3, the DNA is TGTGCCAGCAGTCCGGACAGGGGGAAGTGGAATGAGCAGTTCTTC. The V gene is TRBV12-3 or TRBV12-4, the J gene TRBJ2-1; the match to TRBD1 covers 10 bases. The CDR3 has 15 residues. V shed 5 bases and J 7 bases; nucleotides not matched to a gene: 8.

This clonotype turned up a few times. The chain has TRBV4-2 and TRBJ2-3; D possibly corresponds to TRBD2 (6 bases). This CDR3 region has 19 residues. Germline CDR1 is LGHNA and CDR2 is YNFKEQ. V was trimmed by 6 bases and J by 4 bases, leaving 29 bases between them. CDR3 loop: CASRRKRASGYLGPDTQYF. CDR3 sequence (DNA): TGTGCCAGCAGAAGGAAGAGGGCCAGCGGGTATCTGGGGCCAGATACGCAGTATTTT.

This clonotype was detected a few times. The CDR3 nucleotides read TGTGCCAGCAGCTTCGGGACTAGCGGGAGTCTAGGGGCCCAAGAGACCCAGTACTTC. This translates into CASSFGTSGSLGAQETQYF. J is TRBJ2-5 and V is TRBV7-6, with 14 bases aligning to TRBD2. The CDR3 totals 19 residues. V shed 3 bases, J shed 1 base, and the junction held 10 bases outside the gene matches. In germline, CDR1 is SGHVS, CDR2 FNYEAQ. Together with reference TRBV7-6 and TRBJ2-5, the CDR3 gives the full variable domain: GAGVSQSPRYKVTKRGQDVALRCDPISGHVSLYWYRQALGQGPEFLTYFNYEAQQDKSGLPNDRFSAERPEGSISTLTIQRTEQRDSAMYRCASSFGTSGSLGAQETQYFGPGTRLLVL.

This clonotype has more than one count but fewer than ten. The rearrangement joins TRBV20-1 to TRBJ2-4; the D gene is possibly TRBD2 (5 bases). The closer fit of TRBJ2-5 to the DNA end suggests the J call may be wrong. This CDR3 comprises 13 residues. Germline V gene data show CDR1 as DFQATT and CDR2 as SNEGSKA (reference sequence). CDR3 DNA: TGCAGTGCTACCTCGTCAGGCGGGGAGACCCAGTACTTC. This sequence encodes CSATSSGGETQYF.

The rearrangement links TRBV3-1 to TRBJ1-5; D is unclear. Trimming shortened V by 1 base and J by 1 base, and 5 bases separated the two germline ends. The CDR3 is made up of 14 amino acids. Germline CDR1 reads LGHDT; CDR2 reads YNNKEL (reference sequence). The CDR3 here is CASSQADSNQPQHF. CDR3 nucleotides: TGTGCCAGCAGCCAAGCCGACAGCAATCAGCCCCAGCATTTT. Using reference TRBV3-1 and TRBJ1-5 for the parts outside the CDR3, the full variable domain is DTAVSQTPKYLVTQMGNDKSIKCEQNLGHDTMYWYKQDSKKFLKIMFSYNNKELIINETVPNRFSPKSPDKAHLNLHINSLELGDSAVYFCASSQADSNQPQHFGDGTRLSIL.

This clonotype occurred a few times. The chain links TRBV4-1 to TRBJ2-7; weak D call: TRBD1 (5 bases). Germline V gene lookup returns CDR1 MGHRA and CDR2 YSYEKL. The CDR3 spans 14 residues. V lost 0 bases and J lost 2, with 8 bases in between. CDR3 DNA sequence: TGCGCCAGCAGCCAAGAGGCCAGGGCCTACGAGCAGTACTTC. It yields the protein CASSQEARAYEQYF.

The chain couples TRBV27 to TRBJ2-1, with D perhaps matching TRBD1 (6 bases). This CDR3 has 14 residues. The germline CDR1 and CDR2 sequences are MNHEY and SMNVEV (reference sequence). The V end lost 1 base, the J end lost 7 bases, and 11 bases lay between the germline ends. CDR3 amino acids: CASSLLQGRNEQFF. For the CDR3, the DNA is TGTGCCAGCAGTTTATTGCAGGGGCGGAATGAGCAGTTCTTC.

The chain links TRBV12-3 or TRBV12-4 to TRBJ2-1, with D hard to call. The CDR3 covers 13 residues. The V end lost 1 base, the J end lost 4 bases, and 5 bases lay between the germline ends. In nucleotides, the CDR3 is TGTGCCAGCAGTTTAGTTCTATACAATGAGCAGTTCTTC. It specifies CASSLVLYNEQFF.

This clonotype was counted once. The chain couples TRBV3-1 to TRBJ2-6, with no clear D. The V and J ends lost 4 bases and 7 bases respectively, with 11 bases between them. The CDR3 extends over 14 amino acids. CDR1 LGHDT and CDR2 YNNKEL come from the germline V gene (reference sequence). CDR3 loop: CASSPSRGANVLTF. As DNA, the CDR3 is TGTGCCAGCAGCCCGAGTCGAGGAGCCAACGTCCTGACTTTC.

Only a few counts were recorded for this clonotype. The chain joins TRBV7-9 to TRBJ2-7; D is perhaps TRBD2 (6 bases). This CDR3 contains 16 residues. Germline CDR1 is SEHNR and CDR2 is FQNEAQ (reference sequence). Trimming pared 5 bases from V and 7 bases from J, leaving 24 bases between. The CDR3 reads CASSPLGLAGRGEQYF. In nucleotides, the CDR3 is TGTGCCAGCAGCCCTCTAGGCTTGGCGGGACGGGGTGAGCAGTACTTC.

The chain combines TRBV14 with TRBJ2-5; 10 positions match TRBD1. Judging by the DNA end, TRBJ2-7 fits better; the J call may be wrong. CDR3 size: 17 residues. From germline, CDR1 is SGHDN and CDR2 FVKESK. CDR3 loop: CASSQATGTGATYEQYF. Written as DNA, the CDR3 is TGTGCCAGCAGCCAAGCGACAGGGACAGGGGCTACCTACGAGCAGTACTTC.

The rearrangement joins TRBV4-2 to TRBJ2-1, with D uncertain. CDR1 LGHNA and CDR2 YNFKEQ come from the germline V gene. V dropped 0 bases and J dropped 9 bases, with 9 bases sitting between them. This CDR3 contains 13 residues. The CDR3 region is CASSQEPGGEQFF. The DNA for the CDR3 is TGTGCCAGCAGCCAAGAGCCCGGTGGTGAGCAGTTCTTC.

The chain links TRBV5-1 to TRBJ1-1, with 12 bases matching TRBD1. CDR1 and CDR2 (germline): SGHRS, YFSETQ. This CDR3 contains 18 residues. J was trimmed by 1 base and V by 0 bases; bases with no gene match: 7. The CDR3 spells CASSLGGGTGGANTEAFF. CDR3 sequence (DNA): TGCGCCAGCAGCTTGGGGGGTGGGACAGGGGGCGCGAACACTGAAGCTTTCTTT.

This clonotype was detected only a few times. The chain links TRBV6-1 to TRBJ2-7, with D possibly matching TRBD1 (6 bases). This CDR3 comprises 24 residues. The germline V and J ends were trimmed by 4 bases and 4 bases, with 44 bases remaining between them. Germline assignment: CDR1 MNHNS and CDR2 SASEGT. The CDR3 region has the DNA TGTGCCAGCAGTGTCCACCGGGGTCAGGGGTATTGCCTGATGTGGCACCCCGACTCGTACGAGCAGTACTTC. Translating it yields CASSVHRGQGYCLMWHPDSYEQYF.

The chain couples TRBV4-1 to TRBJ1-2; D remains ambiguous. Trimming left V 4 bases short and J 5 bases short, with 11 bases between. CDR1 is MGHRA and CDR2 is YSYEKL in the germline V gene. The CDR3 consists of 13 residues. The CDR3 loop is CASSPLLEYGYTF. The CDR3 DNA reads TGCGCCAGCAGCCCCCTCTTGGAGTATGGCTACACCTTC.

The V and J genes are TRBV4-3 and TRBJ1-4; 9 nucleotides match TRBD1. The CDR3 covers 14 residues. Germline V gene data show CDR1 as LGHNA and CDR2 as YSLEER. Germline trimming cut 3 bases from V and 5 bases from J; bases unmatched to any gene: 1. The CDR3 loop is CASSHGTGNEKLFF. Written as DNA, the CDR3 is TGCGCCAGCAGCCACGGGACAGGGAATGAAAAACTGTTTTTT.

V and J are TRBV28 and TRBJ1-6, with D tentatively TRBD1 (5 bases). This CDR3 has 14 amino acids. CDR1 and CDR2 from the germline V gene are MDHEN and SYDVKM. Trimming stripped 1 base from V and 7 bases from J, with 8 bases between. The CDR3 reads CASSLSPGNSPLHF. CDR3 coding DNA: TGTGCCAGCAGTTTATCCCCAGGGAATTCACCCCTCCACTTT.

The chain joins TRBV7-8 to TRBJ2-7; D remains unclear. Germline loops: CDR1 SGHVS, CDR2 FQNEAQ. Trimming took 0 bases from V and 1 from J, leaving 10 bases between them. This CDR3 contains 15 residues. This CDR3 is CASSLAGVRSYEQYF. CDR3 coding DNA: TGTGCCAGCAGCTTAGCTGGGGTAAGATCCTACGAGCAGTACTTC.

In DNA form, the CDR3 reads TGTGCCAGCAGCCCAGACAGGCCTACCGGGGAGCTGTTTTTT. Its protein is CASSPDRPTGELFF. V usage is TRBV9 and J usage is TRBJ2-2, with a tentative D call TRBD1 (6 bases). CDR3 length: 14 residues. Germline V gene sequence: CDR1 SGDLS, CDR2 YYNGEE. The germline V and J ends were trimmed by 4 bases and 5 bases, with 12 bases remaining between them.

J is TRBJ1-6 and V is TRBV12-3 or TRBV12-4, with 10 bases that match TRBD1. V trimming: 6 bases; J trimming: 8 bases; junction bases outside the gene matches: 7. The CDR3 has 15 residues. For the CDR3, the DNA is TGTGCCAGCAGCCCTGGGGGACAGGGGCATTCACCCCTCCACTTT. It is translated as CASSPGGQGHSPLHF.

This clonotype came up many times. The J gene is TRBJ2-5, the V gene TRBV4-3; 15 bases agree with TRBD2. Looked up from germline, CDR1 is LGHNA and CDR2 is YSLEER. This CDR3 has 16 residues. V was pared by 0 bases and J by 13 bases, with 9 bases of the junction left unmatched. In DNA, the CDR3 is TGCGCCAGCAGCCAAGATACGCGAGGACTAGCGGGAGGGCGGTACTTC. It encodes CASSQDTRGLAGGRYF.

This clonotype came up a few times. This sequence joins TRBV7-2 and TRBJ1-5; maybe TRBD1 (5 bases). The V end was cut by 3 bases, the J end by 3 bases, with 9 bases between. The CDR3 consists of 14 residues. The germline V gene has CDR1 SGHTA and CDR2 FQGNSA. CDR3 amino acids: CASSFDSLNQPQHF. CDR3 DNA sequence: TGTGCCAGCAGCTTCGACAGCCTCAATCAGCCCCAGCATTTT.

This clonotype was seen a handful of times. This chain uses TRBV7-6 with TRBJ2-5; TRBD2 matches 9 bases. The germline CDR1 and CDR2 sequences are SGHVS and FNYEAQ. CDR3 size: 18 residues. The ends lost 1 base at V and 2 bases at J; junction bases unmatched: 11. The CDR3 spells CASSLEREDVVPQETQYF. CDR3 in DNA: TGTGCCAGCAGCTTAGAGCGGGAGGACGTAGTTCCGCAAGAGACCCAGTACTTC.